What follows are 19 T cell receptor beta chains derived from one specimen sequenced in a study of OX40 agonist ivuxolimab in advanced cancers. TCRdb's table, derived via immunoSEQ multiplex PCR, lists solely in-frame clones and lacks some. This sample has around 100,000 clones, with almost 90% found just once. The sample in question was CD4+ or CD8+ T cells sorted from blood, obtained in a trial of the OX40 agonist ivuxolimab. The source is an adult with an advanced solid tumor such as melanoma, head and neck, liver or kidney cancer.

This clone has just one count. This sequence joins TRBV11-2 and TRBJ2-2; TRBD1 matches 9 bases. Trimming cost V 3 bases and J 6 bases; bases outside gene matches: 5. The CDR3 length is 15 residues. Per germline, CDR1 SGHAT and CDR2 FQNNGV. The CDR3 DNA reads TGTGCCAGCAGCTTGAGGACAGGGGAGTCCGGGGAGCTGTTTTTT. Translated: CASSLRTGESGELFF.

This chain uses TRBV5-1 with TRBJ2-3, with D possibly TRBD2 on 5 matching bases. Trimming left V 4 bases short and J 2 bases short, with 11 bases between. From germline, CDR1 is SGHRS and CDR2 YFSETQ. This CDR3 contains 14 residues. In nucleotides, the CDR3 is TGCGCCAGCAGCAGAAGCGGATACACAGATACGCAGTATTTT. Its protein product is CASSRSGYTDTQYF.

The V gene is TRBV5-4, the J gene TRBJ2-3; D is unclear. Germline CDR1 SGHNT, CDR2 YYREEE (reference sequence). The ends were cut back, 1 base at V and 2 bases at J, with 2 bases in the middle. The CDR3 sequence is 12 residues long. In DNA form, the CDR3 reads TGTGCCAGCAGCTTGCACACAGATACGCAGTATTTT. Its translation: CASSLHTDTQYF.

J is TRBJ1-2 and V is TRBV6-4; tentatively, D is TRBD1 (5 bases). Germline V gene data show CDR1 as MRHNA and CDR2 as SNTAGT. The CDR3 is 13 amino acids. V was shortened by 6 bases and J by 5 bases, with 13 bases between the two germline ends. CDR3 sequence: CASSPDGGYGYTF. The CDR3 DNA reads TGTGCCAGCAGCCCTGACGGGGGGTATGGCTACACCTTC.

The chain joins TRBV29-1 to TRBJ2-1; 8 bases are shared with TRBD1. The CDR3 consists of 13 residues. Germline V lookup: CDR1 SQVTM, CDR2 ANQGSEA. With 7 bases clipped from V and 6 bases from J, the junction kept 8 bases outside the gene matches. CDR3 bases: TGCAGCGGAGGACAGGGAAGGCGCAATGAGCAGTTCTTC. Its protein is CSGGQGRRNEQFF.

The rearrangement links TRBV5-1 to TRBJ2-2, with a tentative D call TRBD1 (5 bases). This CDR3 is 14 amino acids long. CDR1 SGHRS and CDR2 YFSETQ come from the germline V gene. Between the trimmed V and J ends, which lost 0 bases and 6 bases, there was a span of 9 bases. The chain's CDR3 is CASSLGGPAGELFF. The CDR3, as DNA: TGCGCCAGCAGCTTGGGGGGCCCCGCCGGGGAGCTGTTTTTT.

This clone showed up just a few times. This sequence joins TRBV2 and TRBJ2-3, with 8 bases identical to TRBD2. Germline V lookup: CDR1 SNHLY, CDR2 FYNNEI. The trim removed 10 bases at V and 1 base at J, leaving 16 bases unmatched. The CDR3 contains 17 residues. The CDR3 region is CANERGGVGPGTDTQYF. The CDR3 DNA reads TGTGCCAACGAACGGGGGGGCGTCGGTCCCGGCACAGATACGCAGTATTTT.

The chain combines TRBV19 with TRBJ2-7; 11 bases align to TRBD1. The V and J ends lost 3 bases and 2 bases, in that order; junction bases with no gene match: 6. Germline V CDR1 and CDR2: LNHDA, SQIVND (reference sequence). The CDR3 extends over 16 amino acids. CDR3 in DNA: TGTGCCAGTAGTATCTCCGGGACAGGGGGGGCCTACGAGCAGTACTTC. Translating gives CASSISGTGGAYEQYF.

The rearrangement joins TRBV19 to TRBJ1-5, with TRBD1 identical over 9 bases. This CDR3 spans 15 amino acids. The trim removed 4 bases at V and 4 bases at J, leaving 5 bases unmatched. Germline values: CDR1 LNHDA, CDR2 SQIVND (reference sequence). CDR3 in amino acids: CASSSLGTGNQPQHF. The DNA of the CDR3 is TGTGCCAGTAGTAGTCTGGGGACAGGGAATCAGCCCCAGCATTTT.

The rearrangement uses TRBV11-2 and TRBJ1-1, with D possibly matching TRBD1 (6 bases). The germline V gene has CDR1 SGHAT and CDR2 FQNNGV. Trimming pared 1 base from V and 7 bases from J, leaving 13 bases between. CDR3 length equals 14 residues. The CDR3 nucleotides are TGTGCCAGCAGCTTAGTTGGGGGCTCGAGTGAAGCTTTCTTT. Translation: CASSLVGGSSEAFF. Variable domain in full (rest from reference TRBV11-2 and TRBJ1-1): EAGVAQSPRYKIIEKRQSVAFWCNPISGHATLYWYQQILGQGPKLLIQFQNNGVVDDSQLPKDRFSAERLKGVDSTLKIQPAKLEDSAVYLCASSLVGGSSEAFFGQGTRLTVV.

The chain uses TRBV19 and TRBJ2-2; 9 bases align to TRBD1. J lost 5 bases, V lost 5 bases, and 3 bases had no gene match. The CDR3 loop spans 14 amino acids. The germline V gene has CDR1 LNHDA and CDR2 SQIVND (reference sequence). CDR3 sequence reads: CASSGTGYTGELFF. The CDR3 bases are TGTGCCAGTAGTGGGACAGGGTATACCGGGGAGCTGTTTTTT.

This clone was observed a single time. The chain has TRBV5-6 and TRBJ1-4; 10 nucleotides match TRBD1. The J segment lost 7 bases and the V segment lost 4 bases, leaving 7 bases of the junction unmatched. Germline values: CDR1 SGHDT, CDR2 YYEEEE. This CDR3 has 15 residues. Here the CDR3 DNA reads TGTGCCAGCAGCACCTCGACAGGGGGCGGTGAAAAACTGTTTTTT. Protein product: CASSTSTGGGEKLFF. Drawing the rest from reference TRBV5-6 and TRBJ1-4, the complete variable domain is DAGVTQSPTHLIKTRGQQVTLRCSPKSGHDTVSWYQQALGQGPQFIFQYYEEEERQRGNFPDRFSGHQFPNYSSELNVNALLLGDSALYLCASSTSTGGGEKLFFGSGTQLSVL.

The chain recombines TRBV14 with TRBJ2-4; D gene uncertain. The CDR3 length is 16 residues. CDR1 is SGHDN, CDR2 FVKESK, per germline. Trimming removed 1 base at V and 0 bases at J, with 10 bases between. Here the CDR3 reads CASSQAPDLAKNIQYF. DNA for the CDR3: TGTGCCAGCAGCCAAGCTCCCGATTTAGCCAAAAACATTCAGTACTTC.

Of note for this clone: Distinct nucleotide sequences in the sample also encode this CDR3. V is TRBV11-2 and J is TRBJ1-6, with 7 bases that match TRBD1. Per the germline V gene, CDR1 is SGHAT and CDR2 is FQNNGV. After removal of 3 bases from V and 7 bases from J, the junction contained 6 bases not matched to a gene. The CDR3 is made up of 15 amino acids. The CDR3 here is CASSFNRQGNSPLHF. The DNA of the CDR3 is TGTGCCAGCAGCTTTAACCGACAGGGAAATTCACCCCTCCACTTT.

This clone has more than one count but fewer than ten. The gene calls are TRBV9 and TRBJ2-6; D is ambiguous. The V and J ends lost 4 bases and 1 base respectively, with 9 bases between them. The CDR3 loop spans 15 amino acids. From germline, CDR1 is SGDLS and CDR2 YYNGEE. The CDR3 here is CASSPLLSGANVLTF. Here the CDR3 DNA reads TGTGCCAGCAGCCCTCTACTATCTGGGGCCAACGTCCTGACTTTC. Together with reference TRBV9 and TRBJ2-6, the CDR3 gives the full variable domain: DSGVTQTPKHLITATGQRVTLRCSPRSGDLSVYWYQQSLDQGLQFLIQYYNGEERAKGNILERFSAQQFPDLHSELNLSSLELGDSALYFCASSPLLSGANVLTFGAGSRLTVL.

The CDR3 loop is CASSTTGAKNTGELFF. CDR3 in DNA: TGCGCCAGCAGCACGACAGGGGCCAAGAACACCGGGGAGCTGTTTTTT. J is TRBJ2-2 and V is TRBV5-1, with 8 positions matching TRBD1. Looked up from germline, CDR1 is SGHRS and CDR2 is YFSETQ. V gave up 4 bases and J gave up 1 base; unmatched junction bases: 6. This CDR3 spans 16 amino acids.

The CDR3 DNA is TGTGCCAGCAGTTCGTGGACAGGAGCCTCTGGAAACACCATATATTTT. Protein sequence: CASSSWTGASGNTIYF. The chain uses TRBV6-5 and TRBJ1-3; 7 bases line up with TRBD1. V shed 4 bases and J 0 bases; nucleotides not matched to a gene: 6. The CDR3 totals 16 residues. Per the germline V gene, CDR1 is MNHEY and CDR2 is SVGAGI.

This chain joins TRBV6-1 and TRBJ1-5, with D unresolved. Trimming took off 3 bases at V and 2 bases at J, with 11 bases between the two ends. Germline V gene data show CDR1 as MNHNS and CDR2 as SASEGT. This CDR3 has 15 amino acids. CDR3 coding DNA: TGTGCCAGCAGTGATTCCGGGTTAGGCAATCAGCCCCAGCATTTT. Encoded protein: CASSDSGLGNQPQHF.

The DNA for the CDR3 is TGTGCCAGCAGCTTGTGGGCCGGTACGCAGTATTTT. Translation: CASSLWAGTQYF. The gene calls are TRBV7-9 and TRBJ2-3; D unclear. The ends were cut back, 3 bases at V and 8 bases at J, with 9 bases in the middle. The CDR3 length is 12 residues. Germline values: CDR1 SEHNR, CDR2 FQNEAQ (reference sequence).